This TCR beta chain was identified during a study of blood T cell repertoires in COVID-19. The overall study: Acute-phase and convalescent COVID-19 samples originated in the United States, Italy and Spain. In each case, the material was cDNA or gDNA derived from T cells, B-cell-depleted T cells, or PBMCs.

There are a few counts of this clone. The same CDR3 arises from other DNA sequences in this sample as well. Methods used by the authors: Reference gene primer amplification yielded estimated nucleated cell counts. The protocol was immunoSEQ multiplex PCR, while the TCRdb copy is restricted to in-frame clones and leaves out a portion. Clone size and the V and J calls come from that table; the DNA yielded D and trimming. The sample lists about 480,000 clones, roughly 87% occurring once. Adults between about 18 and 95 years of age took part from 20 to 25 US areas. The TCR comes from a woman aged 18-30 years with acute COVID-19. Input material: PBMCs or T cells enriched from blood (not recorded which).

The CDR3 nucleotides read TGTGCCAGCAGCCAAGGAGGTCGGAACACTGAAGCTTTCTTT. Translation gives CASSQGGRNTEAFF. The V and J genes are TRBV3-1 (or the pseudogene TRBV3-2) and TRBJ1-1; unclear D gene. The CDR3 sequence is 14 residues long. Trimming shortened V by 1 base and J by 1 base, and 7 bases separated the two germline ends. Germline values: CDR1 LGHDT, CDR2 YNNKEL (reference sequence).